A single sample is the source of the 2 T cell receptor beta chains below, sequenced in a study of T cells after posttransplantation cyclophosphamide. Clones were sequenced by immunoSEQ multiplex PCR, and TCRdb holds only the in-frame ones, with some missing. This sample carries 40,000 to 45,000 clones, none of them present only once. Sample: PBMCs. Receptors were obtained from a man aged 40-50 years in good health, CMV-negative, and a related stem cell transplant donor.

The sample holds many counts of this clone. The genes are TRBV7-9 and TRBJ2-1; TRBD2 might be the D (5 bases). CDR1 and CDR2 from the germline V gene are SEHNR and FQNEAQ (reference sequence). Trimming removed 0 bases at V and 1 base at J, with 7 bases between. The CDR3 has 15 residues. As DNA, the CDR3 is TGTGCCAGCAGCTTAGCGATAGCGTCCTACAATGAGCAGTTCTTC. This translates into CASSLAIASYNEQFF.

The rearrangement links TRBV5-1 to TRBJ2-1; unclear D gene. Trimming left V 0 bases short and J 6 bases short, with 10 bases between. There are 14 residues in the CDR3. Germline CDR1 reads SGHRS; CDR2 reads YFSETQ. CDR3 in amino acids: CASSLGGSPNEQFF. The DNA of the CDR3 is TGCGCCAGCAGCTTGGGCGGTTCCCCCAATGAGCAGTTCTTC.